This T cell receptor beta chain appears in the sequencing data of a study of T cell responses to AZD1222 COVID-19 vaccine. Assay: immunoSEQ multiplex PCR; the TCRdb copy retains only in-frame clones and omits some. This sample yields some 130,000 clones, of which about 93% are seen a single time; approximately 6.8% belongs to the top ten. The CDR3 contains 13 residues. Trimming cost V 1 base and J 3 bases, with 6 bases left between them. On this clone itself: Its antigen is still unknown.

Study-wide points: CD4 TCRs associated with vaccination spanned spike, dominating at 160-218 and 743-854. Two AZD1222 doses significantly raised spike-specific TCR breadth and depth over controls. Without day 14 samples, only post-peak T cell repertoires were studied. The study identified only five to seven AZD1222 recipients as seropositive at baseline.

This chain uses TRBV12-3 or TRBV12-4 with TRBJ1-2; D not certain. Sequences were derived from peripheral blood, sampled 28 days after the second AZD1222 dose. This sequence was found in an adult who received the AZD1222 COVID-19 vaccine. CDR3 sequence (DNA): TGTGCCAGCAGTTTAGACAGCTACTATGGCTACACCTTC. This translates into CASSLDSYYGYTF.